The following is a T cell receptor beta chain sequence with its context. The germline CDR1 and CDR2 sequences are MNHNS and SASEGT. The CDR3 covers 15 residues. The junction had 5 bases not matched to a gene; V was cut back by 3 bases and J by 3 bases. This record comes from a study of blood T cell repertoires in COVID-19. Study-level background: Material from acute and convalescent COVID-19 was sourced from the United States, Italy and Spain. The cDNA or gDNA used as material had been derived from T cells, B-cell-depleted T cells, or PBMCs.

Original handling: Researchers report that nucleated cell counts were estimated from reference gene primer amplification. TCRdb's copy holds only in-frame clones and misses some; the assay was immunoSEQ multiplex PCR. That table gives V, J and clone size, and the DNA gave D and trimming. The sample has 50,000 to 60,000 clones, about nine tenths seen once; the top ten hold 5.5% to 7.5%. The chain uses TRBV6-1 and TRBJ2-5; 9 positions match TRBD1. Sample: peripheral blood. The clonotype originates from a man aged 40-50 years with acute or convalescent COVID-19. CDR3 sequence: CASSDQGQGEETQYF. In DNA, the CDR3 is TGTGCCAGCAGTGACCAGGGACAGGGCGAAGAGACCCAGTACTTC.